This T cell receptor (beta chain) stems from a study of T cells after yellow fever vaccination. V gave up 6 bases and J gave up 5 bases, with 17 bases separating them. This CDR3 region has 13 residues. Per germline, CDR1 DFQATT and CDR2 SNEGSKA (reference sequence). Using its own MiXCR run on the 5' RACE reads, TCRdb lists one record per CDR3 protein. The sample lists a few hundred thousand distinct CDR3 sequences; 6.9% were seen once. This clonotype turned up a few times. This chain joins TRBV20-1 and TRBJ2-7, with TRBD1 as a possible D gene (6 bases). The source of this sequence is a young man who received the YFV17D yellow fever vaccine. This sample comprised CD4+ T cells sorted from PBMCs, obtained 15 days after the yellow fever booster vaccination. The CDR3 protein is CSALHRASHEQYF. CDR3 nucleotide sequence: TGCAGTGCCTTGCACAGGGCTTCCCACGAGCAGTACTTC.